These 5 T cell receptor beta chains were sequenced from one sample in a study of blood T cell repertoires in COVID-19. Repertoires were generated with immunoSEQ multiplex PCR, while TCRdb's copy carries only in-frame clones and drops some. The data contain 250,000 to 300,000 clones, approximately 90% of them singletons. Sequenced: peripheral blood. The receptors shown here come from a man younger than 30 with active or convalescent COVID-19.

V and J are TRBV6-5 and TRBJ2-5; 7 bases fit TRBD1. This CDR3 is 15 amino acids long. V trimming: 5 bases; J trimming: 2 bases; junction bases outside the gene matches: 8. The germline V gene has CDR1 MNHEY and CDR2 SVGAGI. CDR3 protein: CASSPRPTGQETQYF. In DNA form, the CDR3 reads TGTGCCAGCAGTCCCAGGCCGACAGGGCAAGAGACCCAGTACTTC.

The rearrangement joins TRBV5-6 to TRBJ1-6; D is unclear. V was trimmed by 4 bases and J by 9 bases, leaving 8 bases between them. Germline CDR1 reads SGHDT; CDR2 reads YYEEEE. CDR3 length: 12 amino acids. The CDR3 nucleotides are TGTGCCAGCAGCCTAGGAGTTTCACCCCTCCACTTT. It codes for CASSLGVSPLHF.

The chain combines TRBV4-2 with TRBJ2-7; 10 nucleotides line up with TRBD2. Germline-derived CDR1 and CDR2 are LGHNA and YNFKEQ. There are 19 residues in the CDR3. V trimming: 0 bases; J trimming: 6 bases; junction bases outside the gene matches: 17. The CDR3 DNA is TGTGCCAGCAGCCAAGATCGTGCTAGCGGGAGTGGAAAACACTCCGAGCAGTACTTC. Its protein product is CASSQDRASGSGKHSEQYF.

The chain uses TRBV3-1 (or the pseudogene TRBV3-2) and TRBJ2-5, with D possibly being TRBD2 (5 bases). CDR3 length: 15 residues. V shed 1 base and J shed 2 bases, with 11 bases lying between them. Germline CDR1 is LGHDT and CDR2 is YNNKEL (reference sequence). The CDR3 DNA reads TGTGCCAGCAGCCAAGTAAACAGCGGACAAGAGACCCAGTACTTC. Its translation: CASSQVNSGQETQYF.

The rearrangement links TRBV11-3 to TRBJ2-6; D gene ambiguous. The V gene lost 6 bases and the J gene lost 2 bases, with 11 bases spanning the gap. The CDR3 runs to 15 residues. Looked up from germline, CDR1 is SGHNT and CDR2 is YENEEA. The CDR3 bases are TGTGCCAGCAGTCGCGGTTCCACTGGGGCCAACGTCCTGACTTTC. It codes for CASSRGSTGANVLTF.